The 30 T cell receptor beta chains given below trace back to one sample, sequenced in a study of T cells after posttransplantation cyclophosphamide. Libraries were prepared by immunoSEQ multiplex PCR; TCRdb keeps only in-frame clonotypes and omits some of them. The repertoire consists of over 30,000 clones, none detected only once. Sequences were obtained from PBMCs. The receptors stem from a girl aged 10-17 years in good health, CMV-negative, and a related stem cell transplant donor.

Only a few counts were recorded for this clone. The rearrangement joins TRBV27 to TRBJ2-7; 13 bases match TRBD2. Germline values: CDR1 MNHEY, CDR2 SMNVEV (reference sequence). Unmatched junction bases numbered 32, after V lost 6 bases and J lost 6 bases. CDR3 length equals 23 residues. The chain's CDR3 is CASSPDRGRNPGLAGVREREQYF. CDR3 in DNA: TGTGCCAGCAGCCCCGACAGGGGGCGCAATCCAGGACTAGCGGGAGTACGGGAGCGCGAGCAGTACTTC.

The chain couples TRBV28 to TRBJ2-7, with 9 bases identical to TRBD1. This CDR3 is 14 amino acids long. Unmatched junction bases numbered 4, after V lost 5 bases and J lost 2 bases. The germline V gene encodes CDR1 MDHEN and CDR2 SYDVKM. The CDR3 DNA follows: TGTGCCAGCAGTCCCCGGACAGGGGCCTACGAGCAGTACTTC. This gives the protein CASSPRTGAYEQYF.

This clone was detected many times. The V call is TRBV30, the J call TRBJ1-3, with no clear D. CDR3 length: 17 residues. Trimming took 0 bases from V and 0 from J, leaving 15 bases between them. Germline V gives CDR1 GTSNPN, CDR2 SVGIG (reference sequence). The CDR3 nucleotides read TGTGCCTGGAGTGTATCCGGACTCTTGAGCTCTGGAAACACCATATATTTT. Its translation: CAWSVSGLLSSGNTIYF.

At least ten counts were recorded for this clone. The V call is TRBV2, the J call TRBJ2-1, with 11 bases aligning to TRBD2. V lost 5 bases and J lost 8; bases outside the gene matches: 11. CDR3 length: 16 amino acids. CDR1 and CDR2 from the germline V gene are SNHLY and FYNNEI. The CDR3 reads CASSSLAGGLLDEQFF. The CDR3 coding sequence is TGTGCCAGCAGTTCCTTAGCGGGGGGGCTATTAGATGAGCAGTTCTTC.

This clone was picked up many times. The chain combines TRBV28 with TRBJ1-2, with unresolved D. V lost 3 bases and J 6 bases, leaving 8 bases between the germline ends. Germline assignment: CDR1 MDHEN and CDR2 SYDVKM. The CDR3 extends over 12 amino acids. CDR3 sequence: CASSFLLNGYTF. In nucleotides, the CDR3 is TGTGCCAGCAGTTTCCTTCTTAATGGCTACACCTTC.

In this sample, this clone turned up many times. The chain couples TRBV5-1 to TRBJ2-7, with TRBD2 identical over 9 bases. The germline V gene encodes CDR1 SGHRS and CDR2 YFSETQ. This CDR3 has 15 residues. With 6 bases clipped from V and 1 base from J, the junction kept 8 bases outside the gene matches. The CDR3 DNA reads as TGCGCCAGCAATCGAGTACTAGCGGGTTCCTACGAGCAGTACTTC. Translation gives CASNRVLAGSYEQYF. Using reference TRBV5-1 and TRBJ2-7 for the parts outside the CDR3, the full variable domain is KAGVTQTPRYLIKTRGQQVTLSCSPISGHRSVSWYQQTPGQGLQFLFEYFSETQRNKGNFPGRFSGRQFSNSRSEMNVSTLELGDSALYLCASNRVLAGSYEQYFGPGTRLTVT.

This clone was seen at least ten times. CDR3 DNA: TGCGCCAGCAGCTTGGGTTGGACGGGGAGTGGAGAGACCCAGTACTTC. Translating gives CASSLGWTGSGETQYF. The chain joins TRBV5-1 to TRBJ2-5; D is possibly TRBD2 (5 bases). The CDR3 loop spans 16 amino acids. V was cut by 0 bases and J by 4 bases, with 16 bases left in between. The germline V gene has CDR1 SGHRS and CDR2 YFSETQ.

This clone was seen a handful of times. V gene TRBV27 combines with J gene TRBJ1-2, with 8 bases lining up with TRBD1. Germline V CDR1 and CDR2: MNHEY, SMNVEV (reference sequence). This CDR3 spans 17 amino acids. V dropped 4 bases and J dropped 8; count of bases not matched to a gene: 18. CDR3 amino acids: CASSSHSLIQGAKGYTF. The DNA for the CDR3 is TGTGCCAGCAGTTCCCATTCCCTAATCCAGGGGGCGAAGGGCTACACCTTC.

The sample holds a few counts of this clone. This chain links TRBV10-2 with TRBJ1-6; 7 bases map to TRBD1. Germline V gene data show CDR1 as WSHSY and CDR2 as SAAADI. The V segment lost 1 base and the J segment 5 bases; nucleotides outside the gene matches: 2. The CDR3 extends over 15 amino acids. The CDR3 protein is CASSEWGTDNSPLHF. CDR3 DNA: TGCGCCAGCAGTGAGTGGGGGACAGATAATTCACCCCTCCACTTT.

The sample holds many counts of this clone. The J gene is TRBJ2-2, the V gene TRBV10-3; 7 bases agree with TRBD1. V dropped 5 bases and J dropped 7; count of bases not matched to a gene: 19. The CDR3 consists of 18 residues. Germline CDR1 is ENHRY and CDR2 is SYGVKD. The DNA of the CDR3 is TGTGCCATCAGTAACGACCCGGGACAGAGTCTGTTAGGCGGGGAGCTGTTTTTT. As protein: CAISNDPGQSLLGGELFF.

This clone was seen a few times. V usage is TRBV5-4 and J usage is TRBJ2-1; 11 bases agree with TRBD2. CDR3 size: 15 residues. Germline values: CDR1 SGHNT, CDR2 YYREEE (reference sequence). Losses at the gene ends were 7 bases for V and 6 bases for J; bases not matched to a gene: 9. CDR3: CASLPGLAVSNEQFF. Written as DNA, the CDR3 is TGTGCCAGCCTCCCGGGACTAGCGGTTTCCAATGAGCAGTTCTTC.

The sample holds many counts of this clone. The chain employs TRBV10-1 and TRBJ2-1, with D unresolved. Germline assignment: CDR1 WNHNN and CDR2 SYGVQD (reference sequence). Trimming cost V 2 bases and J 3 bases, with 8 bases left between them. This CDR3 spans 14 amino acids. CDR3 loop: CASSENDFYNEQFF. The CDR3 nucleotides are TGCGCCAGCAGTGAGAACGACTTCTACAATGAGCAGTTCTTC.

This clone is medium-sized (0.01 to 0.1%) within its sample. The V and J genes are TRBV19 and TRBJ2-7; 11 bases match TRBD2. The CDR3 has 16 residues. In germline, CDR1 is LNHDA, CDR2 SQIVND (reference sequence). The V gene end was trimmed by 9 bases and the J gene end by 0 bases; junction bases not matched to a gene: 10. CDR3 nucleotides: TGTGCCAGCAGACCGGGACTAGCGGTGAGCTCCTACGAGCAGTACTTC. Translation: CASRPGLAVSSYEQYF.

The sample holds many counts of this clone. The chain combines TRBV19 with TRBJ1-1; D call uncertain. CDR1 and CDR2 from the germline V gene are LNHDA and SQIVND (reference sequence). Between the trimmed V and J ends, which lost 6 bases and 1 base, there was a span of 9 bases. The length of the CDR3 is 13 residues. The CDR3 region has the DNA TGTGCCAGTAGATTCACAACGAACACTGAAGCTTTCTTT. Translating gives CASRFTTNTEAFF.

This chain joins TRBV4-3 and TRBJ2-5; D gene uncertain. The tail of the sequence fits TRBJ2-7 better, so the J call may be wrong. Germline V lookup: CDR1 LGHNA, CDR2 YSLEER. The CDR3 is 14 amino acids. The CDR3 DNA reads TGCGCCAGCAGCCAAGATCTTGAAGGACACGAGCAGTACTTC. Residues: CASSQDLEGHEQYF.

In its sample, this clone was seen many times. The chain has TRBV6-1 and TRBJ1-4; no reliable D call. The germline gives CDR1 MNHNS, CDR2 SASEGT. V shed 10 bases and J shed 5 bases, with 17 bases lying between them. The CDR3 has 14 residues. This chain's CDR3 is CATQARRINEKLFF. The CDR3 bases are TGTGCCACGCAAGCTAGACGGATAAATGAAAAACTGTTTTTT.

This clone was seen a few times. This chain joins TRBV19 and TRBJ2-4, with D perhaps TRBD1 (5 bases). This CDR3 is built from 19 residues. V shed 0 bases and J shed 10 bases, with 28 bases lying between them. Germline CDR1 and CDR2: LNHDA and SQIVND (reference sequence). CDR3 bases: TGTGCCAGTAGTATAGATCTATTAGGGGCAGTCATGCCTACTCCAATTCAGTACTTC. Its translation: CASSIDLLGAVMPTPIQYF.

This clone was seen ten or more times. The chain combines TRBV6-5 with TRBJ2-7; 10 nucleotides align to TRBD1. The trim removed 7 bases at V and 2 bases at J, leaving 8 bases unmatched. Germline assignment: CDR1 MNHEY and CDR2 SVGAGI. This CDR3 is 15 amino acids long. The CDR3 coding sequence is TGTGCCAGCATTGAGAGGACAGGGGGAACCTACGAGCAGTACTTC. Translation gives CASIERTGGTYEQYF.

This clone was seen ten or more times. The chain combines TRBV7-2 with TRBJ1-1, with TRBD1 as a possible D gene (5 bases). The germline V and J ends were trimmed by 4 bases and 3 bases, with 9 bases remaining between them. Germline assignment: CDR1 SGHTA and CDR2 FQGNSA. This CDR3 is 13 amino acids long. The CDR3, as DNA: TGTGCCAGCAGCTCCAGGGTGGACACTGAAGCTTTCTTT. This translates into CASSSRVDTEAFF.

The chain is built from TRBV18 and TRBJ2-7, with 7 bases identical to TRBD2. Germline CDR1 reads KGHSH; CDR2 reads LQKENI. The V gene end was trimmed by 1 base and the J gene end by 3 bases; junction bases not matched to a gene: 0. The CDR3 spans 13 residues. DNA of the CDR3: TGTGCCAGCTCACCACGGGGGGGCTACGAGCAGTACTTC. Translated, it gives CASSPRGGYEQYF.

This clone was counted a few times. The chain employs TRBV5-1 and TRBJ1-1, with TRBD1 as a possible D gene (6 bases). Trimming took 7 bases from V and 5 from J, leaving 18 bases between them. This CDR3 has 14 amino acids. Germline values: CDR1 SGHRS, CDR2 YFSETQ. CDR3 DNA sequence: TGCGCCAGCGGAACTCAAACAGGGATAACTGAAGCTTTCTTT. Translated: CASGTQTGITEAFF.

The chain links TRBV11-2 to TRBJ2-7; D gene uncertain. Germline CDR1 and CDR2: SGHAT and FQNNGV. Trimming removed 3 bases at V and 0 bases at J, with 9 bases between. CDR3 length: 14 amino acids. The CDR3 sequence: CASSFGGASYEQYF. In DNA, the CDR3 is TGTGCCAGCAGCTTCGGCGGAGCCTCCTACGAGCAGTACTTC.

This clone was detected ten times or more. The chain employs TRBV13 and TRBJ2-6, with TRBD1 matching over 10 bases. From germline, CDR1 is PRHDT and CDR2 FYEKMQ (reference sequence). With 5 bases clipped from V and 3 bases from J, the junction kept 4 bases outside the gene matches. The CDR3 loop spans 16 amino acids. The CDR3 is CASSQTGGDGANVLTF. In DNA, the CDR3 is TGTGCCAGCAGCCAGACAGGGGGCGATGGGGCCAACGTCCTGACTTTC.

Ten or more counts support this clone. This rearrangement joins TRBV10-1 to TRBJ2-7, with D unresolved. The CDR3 is 12 amino acids. The V and J ends lost 1 base and 3 bases respectively, with 4 bases between them. From germline, CDR1 is WNHNN and CDR2 SYGVQD (reference sequence). This CDR3 reads CASSEYSYEQYF. As DNA, the CDR3 is TGCGCCAGCAGTGAGTACAGCTACGAGCAGTACTTC.

The chain uses TRBV5-6 and TRBJ2-5; TRBD2 aligns across 8 bases. The CDR3 extends over 17 amino acids. J gave up 5 bases and V 0 bases, and 12 bases lay outside the gene matches. Germline loops: CDR1 SGHDT, CDR2 YYEEEE. The CDR3 loop reads CASSLGPRLAMSETQYF. The CDR3, as DNA: TGTGCCAGCAGCTTGGGCCCTCGACTAGCGATGTCGGAGACCCAGTACTTC.

At least ten counts were recorded for this clone. In DNA, the CDR3 is TGTGCCAGCAGCATCCGGGACAGGGTCTGGAGTTCACCCCTCCACTTT. This encodes CASSIRDRVWSSPLHF. This sequence joins TRBV5-6 and TRBJ1-6; 9 bases match TRBD1. J was trimmed by 9 bases and V by 4 bases; bases with no gene match: 11. The CDR3 is 16 amino acids. Germline V CDR1 and CDR2: SGHDT, YYEEEE.

This CDR3 reads CASSPGTTYNEQFF. CDR3 nucleotide sequence: TGTGCCAGCAGCCCGGGGACTACCTACAATGAGCAGTTCTTC. The chain uses TRBV11-3 and TRBJ2-1; 7 bases fit TRBD2. This CDR3 is 14 amino acids long. V dropped 5 bases and J dropped 2; count of bases not matched to a gene: 3. From germline, CDR1 is SGHNT and CDR2 YENEEA. The full variable domain, rest sourced from reference TRBV11-3 and TRBJ2-1, is EAGVVQSPRYKIIEKKQPVAFWCNPISGHNTLYWYLQNLGQGPELLIRYENEEAVDDSQLPKDRFSAERLKGVDSTLKIQPAELGDSAVYLCASSPGTTYNEQFFGPGTRLTVL.

This clone has at least ten counts. The rearrangement joins TRBV18 to TRBJ1-3; 7 nucleotides align to TRBD1. Germline trimming cut 3 bases from V and 0 bases from J; bases unmatched to any gene: 8. CDR1 is KGHSH and CDR2 is LQKENI in the germline V gene. The CDR3 is made up of 17 amino acids. The CDR3 loop reads CASSPGQADLSGNTIYF. The CDR3 bases are TGTGCCAGCTCACCCGGACAGGCTGATCTCTCTGGAAACACCATATATTTT.

This clone occurred many times. The chain employs TRBV11-1 and TRBJ1-1; D is unresolved. This CDR3 region has 15 residues. Looked up from germline, CDR1 is SGHAT and CDR2 is FQDESV (reference sequence). The V end lost 5 bases, the J end lost 4 bases, and 17 bases lay between the germline ends. CDR3 DNA: TGTGCCAGCAGCGGAAGGGCGCAACGGGGCACTGAAGCTTTCTTT. Its translation: CASSGRAQRGTEAFF. The whole variable domain, remainder taken from reference TRBV11-1 and TRBJ1-1, is EAEVAQSPRYKITEKSQAVAFWCDPISGHATLYWYRQILGQGPELLVQFQDESVVDDSQLPKDRFSAERLKGVDSTLKIQPAELGDSAMYLCASSGRAQRGTEAFFGQGTRLTVV.

This chain joins TRBV9 and TRBJ1-3; the match to TRBD1 covers 7 bases. CDR1 and CDR2 (germline): SGDLS, YYNGEE. Germline trimming cut 0 bases from V and 4 bases from J; bases unmatched to any gene: 7. The CDR3 extends over 16 amino acids. The CDR3 loop reads CASSVDNRGSGNTIYF. CDR3 sequence (DNA): TGTGCCAGCAGCGTAGATAACAGGGGTAGCGGAAACACCATATATTTT.